This T cell receptor beta chain was found in a study of metastatic and nonmetastatic thyroid tumors. Whole-study results and caveats: Compared with benign nodules, malignant thyroid tumors were reported to have significantly higher TCR beta diversity in both blood and tumor.

TCRdb re-called the PCR reads through MiXCR. This sample yields around 20,000 clones, of which approximately 23% are seen a single time; about 12% belongs to the top ten. This clone was recorded at least ten times. Its cognate antigen is unknown. Trimming took 3 bases from V and 2 from J, leaving 1 base between them. The CDR3 is made up of 11 amino acids. Germline CDR1 KGHSH, CDR2 LQKENI. There were no patients who had received any treatment before thyroid surgery. This sequence joins TRBV18 and TRBJ2-5; no clear D. Material for sequencing was tumor tissue. This sequence was found in a female donor with papillary thyroid cancer or a benign thyroid nodule (not recorded which). Some clones in this sample may be carry-over from other donors' samples. CDR3 in DNA: TGTGCCAGCTCACCTCAAGAGACCCAGTACTTC. Protein: CASSPQETQYF.